The subject of this entry is one TCR beta chain. Data came from immunoSEQ multiplex PCR; TCRdb stores just in-frame clones and leaves some out. The sample records 260,000 or so clones, over 70% being singletons. The data were taken from a study of blood T cell repertoires in COVID-19. Study information: PBMCs, B-cell-depleted T cells, or T cells provided the cDNA or gDNA that made up the material.

The receptor was derived from an elderly man with acute or convalescent COVID-19. The sample comprised peripheral blood.

CDR3 residues: CASSFGENWLYTF. The CDR3 bases are TGTGCCAGCAGTTTCGGGGAGAACTGGCTCTACACCTTC. The V gene is TRBV28, the J gene TRBJ1-2; no reliable D call. V lost 3 bases to trimming and J lost 10 bases, with 15 bases between them. The germline V gene has CDR1 MDHEN and CDR2 SYDVKM. This CDR3 is 13 amino acids long.